This T cell receptor beta chain appears in the sequencing data of a study of blood T cell repertoires in COVID-19. Background on the study: COVID-19 samples, acute and convalescent, were from the United States, Italy and Spain.

Profiling relied on immunoSEQ multiplex PCR, and the TCRdb table lists in-frame clones only, not all of them. The sample includes about 240,000 clones, around 83% of them seen just once. The CDR3 is 15 residues long. Germline V gene data show CDR1 as SGHTA and CDR2 as FQGNSA. Comment on this clone: A read error may produce the germline difference seen at one junction end.

Sequencing was carried out using peripheral blood. The sequence came from a woman of 80 years or more with acute or convalescent COVID-19. The chain is built from TRBV7-2 and TRBJ1-2; TRBD1 agrees at 7 bases. CDR3 region: CASSLPPGQLYDYTF. The CDR3 nucleotides read TGTGCCAGCAGCTTACCTCCGGGACAGCTATATGACTACACCTTC.